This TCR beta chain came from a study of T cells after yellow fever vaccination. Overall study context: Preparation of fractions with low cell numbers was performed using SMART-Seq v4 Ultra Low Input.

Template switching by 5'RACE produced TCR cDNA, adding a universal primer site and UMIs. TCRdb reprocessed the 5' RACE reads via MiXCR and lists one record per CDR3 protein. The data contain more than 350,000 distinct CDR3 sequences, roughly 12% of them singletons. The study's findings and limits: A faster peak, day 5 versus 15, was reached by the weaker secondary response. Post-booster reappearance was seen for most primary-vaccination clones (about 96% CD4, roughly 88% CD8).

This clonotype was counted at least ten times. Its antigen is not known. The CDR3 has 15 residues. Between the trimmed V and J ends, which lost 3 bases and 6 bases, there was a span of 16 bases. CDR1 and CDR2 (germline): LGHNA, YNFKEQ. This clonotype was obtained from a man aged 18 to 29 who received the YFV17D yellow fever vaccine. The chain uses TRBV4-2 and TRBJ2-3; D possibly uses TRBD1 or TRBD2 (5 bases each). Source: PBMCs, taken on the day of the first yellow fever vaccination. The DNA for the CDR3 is TGTGCCAGCAGCCACCCGGGACGGCCGCTGGATACGCAGTATTTT. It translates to CASSHPGRPLDTQYF.